The clone carrying this T cell receptor beta chain has a count of ten or more. Its antigen is as yet unknown. The data stem from a study of breast tumors, draining lymph nodes, adjacent tissues. Breast cancer patients provided tissue from their axillary draining lymph nodes. This CDR3 has 14 amino acids. Germline CDR1 SGHTA, CDR2 FQGTGA. V was clipped by 3 bases and J by 2 bases, with 9 bases between them. TCRdb processed the multiplex PCR reads anew with MiXCR; each CDR3 protein has one entry. The sample shows about 200,000 distinct CDR3 sequences, around 33% of them seen only once. Study-wide results and limits: Tumor repertoires ranked between lymph nodes and nontumor tissue in diversity, with V and J gene preferences. Luminal-like breast cancer showed significantly greater tumor-nontumor repertoire similarity than basal-like breast cancer did.

The sequence derives from a female donor with breast cancer. Some clones in this sample may be carry-over from other donors' samples. V is TRBV7-3 and J is TRBJ2-3; TRBD1 might be the D (5 bases). Sequencing used axillary lymph node tissue. The CDR3 reads CASSFAGPTDTQYF. The CDR3 nucleotides read TGTGCCAGCAGCTTCGCAGGGCCCACAGATACGCAGTATTTT.